This T cell receptor (beta chain) originates from a study of T cells in Graves' hyperthyroidism and ophthalmopathy. Trimming pared 6 bases from V and 4 bases from J, leaving 24 bases between. The germline V gene encodes CDR1 GTSNPN and CDR2 SVGIG (reference sequence). The CDR3 runs 16 residues. TCR beta CDR3 regions were amplified from RNA. HTBI primers drove first-round RT-PCR of the TCR CDR3. TCRdb used MiXCR to reprocess the multiplex PCR reads, holding one entry per CDR3 protein. Of 110,000 to 150,000 distinct CDR3 sequences listed, approximately 24% are singletons. General study findings and limits: Blood held most thyroid clonotypes expanded above 0.001 frequency.

This clonotype was detected ten times or more. Its target is not known. The source material was blood. V and J are TRBV30 and TRBJ1-1; weak D call: TRBD1 (6 bases). The source is a woman aged 50 to 60 with Graves' hyperthyroidism that later progressed to Graves' ophthalmopathy. The CDR3: CACPQVGALIGTEAFF. The CDR3 DNA reads TGTGCCTGCCCCCAGGTGGGGGCCCTCATTGGCACTGAAGCTTTCTTT.